The clone carrying this TCR beta chain was seen only a few times. From the RT-PCR reads, TCRdb called clonotypes with MiXCR, one entry per CDR3 protein. The table has about 700,000 distinct CDR3 sequences, more than 13% seen once. V was trimmed by 7 bases and J by 2 bases, leaving 18 bases between them. CDR3 length equals 15 residues. This chain uses TRBV12-3 or TRBV12-4 with TRBJ2-7, with D tentatively TRBD1 (6 bases). The clonotype originates from a female donor in good health, serving as a healthy control. Sequencing used memory CD4+ T cells from blood. CDR3 sequence (DNA): TGTGCCAGCACCCTTAGTGGGACAAGAACCTACGAGCAGTACTTC. Encoded protein: CASTLSGTRTYEQYF.